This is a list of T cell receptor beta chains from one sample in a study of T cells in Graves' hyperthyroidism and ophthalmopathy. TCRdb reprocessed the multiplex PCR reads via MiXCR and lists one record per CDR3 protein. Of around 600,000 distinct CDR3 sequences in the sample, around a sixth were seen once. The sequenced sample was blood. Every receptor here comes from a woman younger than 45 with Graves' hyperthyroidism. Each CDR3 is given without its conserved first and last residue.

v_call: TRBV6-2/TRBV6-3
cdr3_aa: ASVDRVREQY

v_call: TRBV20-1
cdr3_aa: SAPHPLANQETQY

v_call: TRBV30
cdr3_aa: ARQSGNTIY

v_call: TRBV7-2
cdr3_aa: ASSSRTSGRPLQAETQY

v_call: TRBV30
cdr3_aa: AWSVVAGTDTQY

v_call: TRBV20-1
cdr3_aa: SASSPSAEQF

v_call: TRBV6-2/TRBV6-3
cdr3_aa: ASSYGAGEQY

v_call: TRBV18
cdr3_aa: ASSPTGTGTYENTIY

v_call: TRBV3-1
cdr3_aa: ASSQNTGGVGGNTEAF

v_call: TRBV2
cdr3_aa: ASSFLGGAGQGQPIWN

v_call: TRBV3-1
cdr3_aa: ASSGGVAYGYT

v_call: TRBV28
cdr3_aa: ASSLRPGTRYGYT

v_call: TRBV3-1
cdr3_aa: ASSPADRQNTEAF

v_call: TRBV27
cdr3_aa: ASSLLWQGADTQY

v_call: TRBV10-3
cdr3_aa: AISESKVAGSSYEQY

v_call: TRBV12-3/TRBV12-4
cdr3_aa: ASSPYSGTGEGEQY

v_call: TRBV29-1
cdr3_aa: SVEGEVAGEAYEQY

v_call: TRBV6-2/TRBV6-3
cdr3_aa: ASSSPPRYEQY

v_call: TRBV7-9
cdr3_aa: ASSPLERYNEQF

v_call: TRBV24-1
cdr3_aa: TTSVRGNQPQH

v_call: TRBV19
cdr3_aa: ASSRRDRASDQPQH

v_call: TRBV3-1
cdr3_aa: ASSPSYSNQPQH

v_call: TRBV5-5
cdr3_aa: ASSLASGAREQF

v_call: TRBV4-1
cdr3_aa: ASSSRTSGSHNEQF

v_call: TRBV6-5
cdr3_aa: ASSYSMLAGGYEQY

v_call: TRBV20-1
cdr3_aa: SALLAGLTGETQY